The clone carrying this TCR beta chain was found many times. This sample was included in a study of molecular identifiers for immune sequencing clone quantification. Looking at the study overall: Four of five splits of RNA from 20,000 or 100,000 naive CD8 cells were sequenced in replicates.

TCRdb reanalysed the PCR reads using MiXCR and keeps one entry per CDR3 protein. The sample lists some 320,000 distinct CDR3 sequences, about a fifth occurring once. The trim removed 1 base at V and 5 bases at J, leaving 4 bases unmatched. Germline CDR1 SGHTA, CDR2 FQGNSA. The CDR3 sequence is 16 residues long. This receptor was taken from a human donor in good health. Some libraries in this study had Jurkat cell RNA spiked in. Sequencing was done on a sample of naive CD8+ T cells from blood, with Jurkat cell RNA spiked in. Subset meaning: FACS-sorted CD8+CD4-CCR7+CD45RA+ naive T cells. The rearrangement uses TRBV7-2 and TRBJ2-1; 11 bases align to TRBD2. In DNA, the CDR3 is TGTGCCAGCAGCTTAGTCGCACTAGCGGGAGACAATGAGCAGTTCTTC. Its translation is CASSLVALAGDNEQFF.